This entry lists 16 T cell receptor beta chains sequenced from one sample in a study of cytomegalovirus exposure and HLA in healthy donors. PCR amplification relied on 60 Vbeta primers (plus 13 Jbeta primers). Clones were sequenced by immunoSEQ multiplex PCR, and TCRdb holds only the in-frame ones, with some missing. Seen here are about 140,000 clones, roughly 77% observed once, and the top ten hold 3.1%. The specimen sequenced was PBMCs. Every receptor here comes from a female donor in good health and CMV-seronegative.

The CDR3 reads CAWSSTGFEAFF. The CDR3 DNA reads as TGTGCCTGGAGTTCAACAGGGTTTGAAGCTTTCTTT. This chain uses TRBV30 with TRBJ1-1, with D tentatively TRBD1 (6 bases). Trimming removed 2 bases at V and 7 bases at J, with 11 bases between. The germline CDR1 and CDR2 sequences are GTSNPN and SVGIG (reference sequence). The CDR3 runs 12 residues.

Written as DNA, the CDR3 is TGTGCCAGCAGCCCCGGACAGGGGAACATACAGACCCAGTACTTC. Translation: CASSPGQGNIQTQYF. The chain links TRBV21-1 to TRBJ2-5; TRBD1 was called by the table and not checked on the DNA. TRBV21-1 is assigned pseudogene status. This CDR3 has 15 residues.

This sequence joins TRBV18 and TRBJ1-5; D possibly corresponds to TRBD1 (6 bases). The CDR3 runs to 15 residues. With 6 bases removed from V and 3 bases from J, the gap between germline ends came to 15 bases. Germline V gives CDR1 KGHSH, CDR2 LQKENI. DNA of the CDR3: TGTGCCAGCTCCCCAGACAGGTCCGCCAATCAGCCCCAGCATTTT. As protein: CASSPDRSANQPQHF.

This chain connects TRBV6-1 to TRBJ2-7; 10 nucleotides agree with TRBD1. V lost 4 bases, J lost 2 bases, and 11 bases stayed unmatched. This CDR3 comprises 17 residues. Looked up from germline, CDR1 is MNHNS and CDR2 is SASEGT. The CDR3, as DNA: TGTGCCAGCAGTGGGACAGGGGGGAATTTCCCCACCTACGAGCAGTACTTC. Translated, it gives CASSGTGGNFPTYEQYF.

This chain connects TRBV4-3 to TRBJ2-7; D unclear. This CDR3 region has 14 residues. V lost 0 bases and J 3 bases, leaving 9 bases between the germline ends. The germline V gene encodes CDR1 LGHNA and CDR2 YSLEER. The CDR3 sequence is CASSQDRNSYEQYF. The CDR3 bases are TGCGCCAGCAGCCAAGATAGGAACAGCTACGAGCAGTACTTC.

CDR3 in DNA: TGTGCCAGCAGCTTAGGGGCTGAAAAACTGTTTTTT. Amino acid sequence: CASSLGAEKLFF. The chain has TRBV7-9 and TRBJ1-4; the D is unclear. Germline CDR1 is SEHNR and CDR2 is FQNEAQ (reference sequence). There are 12 residues in the CDR3. Trimming took 1 base from V and 7 from J, leaving 4 bases between them.

The rearrangement joins TRBV9 to TRBJ1-4; 8 nucleotides line up with TRBD1. V was pared by 4 bases and J by 4 bases, with 3 bases of the junction left unmatched. Germline V gene lookup returns CDR1 SGDLS and CDR2 YYNGEE. The CDR3 loop spans 14 amino acids. CDR3 amino acids: CASSPTGGNEKLFF. In DNA, the CDR3 is TGTGCCAGCAGCCCCACAGGGGGTAATGAAAAACTGTTTTTT. The entire variable domain, with the rest obtained from reference TRBV9 and TRBJ1-4, is as follows: DSGVTQTPKHLITATGQRVTLRCSPRSGDLSVYWYQQSLDQGLQFLIQYYNGEERAKGNILERFSAQQFPDLHSELNLSSLELGDSALYFCASSPTGGNEKLFFGSGTQLSVL.

For the CDR3, the DNA is TGCGCCAGCAGCCCCCTCGGCGGCTCCTACGAGCAGTACTTC. Translating gives CASSPLGGSYEQYF. The chain is built from TRBV5-1 and TRBJ2-7, with D hard to call. The V gene lost 4 bases and the J gene lost 0 bases, with 11 bases spanning the gap. CDR1 is SGHRS and CDR2 is YFSETQ in the germline V gene. The CDR3 has 14 amino acids.

The chain employs TRBV4-1 and TRBJ1-4; 8 positions match TRBD1. V lost 2 bases to trimming and J lost 8 bases; unmatched junction nucleotides: 10. CDR1 and CDR2 (germline): MGHRA, YSYEKL. The CDR3 has 16 amino acids. The CDR3 DNA follows: TGCGCCAGCAGCCAATTCGCAGGGGGCGCCGGGGAAAAACTGTTTTTT. This gives the protein CASSQFAGGAGEKLFF.

The J gene is TRBJ2-3, the V gene TRBV5-1; 9 bases fit TRBD1. Germline values: CDR1 SGHRS, CDR2 YFSETQ. The J segment lost 4 bases and the V segment lost 0 bases, leaving 9 bases of the junction unmatched. This CDR3 comprises 17 residues. CDR3 in amino acids: CASSLGLGTGTADTQYF. The CDR3 region has the DNA TGCGCCAGCAGCTTGGGTCTAGGGACAGGGACGGCAGATACGCAGTATTTT.

This clone was seen just once. The chain has TRBV10-3 and TRBJ1-2, with 10 bases identical to TRBD1. The CDR3 spans 15 residues. V trimming: 4 bases; J trimming: 2 bases; junction bases outside the gene matches: 4. Germline CDR1 is ENHRY and CDR2 is SYGVKD. The CDR3 loop is CAISVGTGVNYGYTF. Written as DNA, the CDR3 is TGTGCCATCAGTGTGGGGACAGGGGTGAACTATGGCTACACCTTC.

This chain links TRBV5-1 with TRBJ1-5, with TRBD1 as a possible D gene (6 bases). CDR1 and CDR2 (germline): SGHRS, YFSETQ. The CDR3 is 15 residues long. Trimming removed 4 bases at V and 3 bases at J, with 14 bases between. This chain's CDR3 is CASSQGWGSNQPQHF. The CDR3 coding sequence is TGCGCCAGCAGCCAGGGGTGGGGATCCAATCAGCCCCAGCATTTT.

The V gene is TRBV9, the J gene TRBJ1-3; D is undetermined. Germline V gene data show CDR1 as SGDLS and CDR2 as YYNGEE. The CDR3 is made up of 13 amino acids. Trimming pared 4 bases from V and 2 bases from J, leaving 7 bases between. In DNA form, the CDR3 reads TGTGCCAGCAGCCCCCCGGCTGGAAACACCATATATTTT. Translated: CASSPPAGNTIYF. Using reference TRBV9 and TRBJ1-3 for the parts outside the CDR3, the full variable domain is DSGVTQTPKHLITATGQRVTLRCSPRSGDLSVYWYQQSLDQGLQFLIQYYNGEERAKGNILERFSAQQFPDLHSELNLSSLELGDSALYFCASSPPAGNTIYFGEGSWLTVV.

This chain links TRBV29-1 with TRBJ1-2; D perhaps matches TRBD1 (6 bases). Germline lookup yields CDR1 SQVTM and CDR2 ANQGSEA. V lost 3 bases to trimming and J lost 4 bases, with 9 bases between them. The CDR3 sequence is 12 residues long. CDR3 region: CSVERGSYGYTF. DNA of the CDR3: TGCAGCGTTGAGAGGGGGTCCTATGGCTACACCTTC.

This rearrangement joins TRBV10-2 to TRBJ2-2, with D perhaps matching TRBD1 (6 bases). Germline CDR1 reads WSHSY; CDR2 reads SAAADI. V was clipped by 6 bases and J by 6 bases, with 14 bases between them. CDR3 size: 14 residues. The CDR3 loop is CASRGDTGPGELFF. CDR3 nucleotides: TGCGCCAGCAGGGGGGACACCGGCCCCGGGGAGCTGTTTTTT.

The chain combines TRBV5-1 with TRBJ2-7; D not certain. The CDR3 is made up of 13 amino acids. V lost 0 bases and J lost 8, with 12 bases in between. Germline V lookup: CDR1 SGHRS, CDR2 YFSETQ. CDR3 residues: CASSLALVEKQYF. CDR3 nucleotides: TGCGCCAGCAGCTTGGCCCTAGTTGAGAAGCAGTACTTC.